This T cell receptor beta chain was found in a study of T cell responses to AZD1222 COVID-19 vaccine. Turning to the study itself: Recipients boosted at about 4 weeks or about 12 weeks are pooled.

This clone was counted once. Its antigen remains unidentified. V lost 11 bases and J 0 bases, leaving 11 bases between the germline ends. This CDR3 is 12 amino acids long. Germline CDR1 reads SEHNR; CDR2 reads FQNEAQ (reference sequence). The study's findings and limits: There were mostly white British donors and more females than males, and clonal diversity was possibly underestimated. Repertoires were collected only later (after the peak T cell response had occurred).

The table came from immunoSEQ multiplex PCR; TCRdb's copy has only in-frame clones and leaves some out. The sample contains about 140,000 clones, roughly 82% of which appear only once. Here the sequenced sample was peripheral blood, taken on day 0 of AZD1222 vaccination. This receptor was obtained from an adult in good health. This rearrangement joins TRBV7-9 to TRBJ2-7, with a possible D match to TRBD2 (5 bases). CDR3 loop: CAREGYSYEQYF. Here the CDR3 DNA reads TGTGCCCGCGAGGGCTACTCCTACGAGCAGTACTTC.